Listed below are T cell receptor beta chains from one sample, sequenced in a study of blood T cell repertoires in COVID-19. TCRdb's copy holds only in-frame clones and misses some; the assay was immunoSEQ multiplex PCR. The sample lists about 230,000 clones, 65% to 85% occurring once. The sample was peripheral blood. Receptor source: a woman aged 25 to 45 with COVID-19, enrolled during active disease. Both conserved end residues are part of each CDR3. Each record gives: V gene, clone size, D gene, J gene, CDR3 protein, CDR3 DNA. The D gene is left open where the match is weak. Expanded clones get a size class; other rows say once, few or many, or leave the size out.

TRBV12-5	NA	NA	TRBJ2-3	CASGLGQSSTDTQYF	TGTGCTAGTGGTTTGGGACAGTCAAGCACAGATACGCAGTATTTT
TRBV7-3	NA	TRBD1	TRBJ2-2	CASSSTGSPGELFF	TGTGCCAGCAGCTCGACAGGGTCCCCCGGGGAGCTGTTTTTT
TRBV30	NA	TRBD2	TRBJ2-3	CAWSEGLPTSPRYF	TGTGCCTGGAGTGAGGGCCTCCCGACTAGCCCACGGTATTTT
TRBV5-4	NA	TRBD1	TRBJ2-7	CASSLQGPEQYF	TGTGCCAGCAGCTTACAGGGGCCCGAGCAGTACTTC
TRBV6-5	NA	TRBD2	TRBJ2-5	CASEIAGTGKETQYF	TGTGCCAGCGAAATAGCGGGAACGGGTAAAGAGACCCAGTACTTC
TRBV11-3	once	NA	TRBJ2-2	CASSARGVGELFF	TGTGCCAGCAGCGCCAGAGGTGTGGGGGAGCTGTTTTTT
TRBV7-9	many	NA	TRBJ2-7	CASSLGRGEQYF	TGTGCCAGCAGCTTAGGGAGGGGCGAGCAGTACTTC
TRBV4-3	NA	NA	TRBJ1-3	CASSQDEAHSSFGNTIYF	TGCGCCAGCAGCCAAGATGAGGCCCACTCTTCCTTTGGAAACACCATATATTTT
TRBV5-1	few	NA	TRBJ2-3	CASSPTPTRGDTQYF	TGCGCCAGCAGCCCAACGCCTACCAGGGGAGATACGCAGTATTTT
TRBV5-1	NA	TRBD2	TRBJ2-3	CASSLGGREPDTQYF	TGCGCCAGCAGCTTAGGAGGGCGGGAGCCAGATACGCAGTATTTT
TRBV7-2	NA	NA	TRBJ1-3	CASRSEGAIGNTIYF	TGTGCCAGCCGATCGGAGGGAGCAATCGGAAACACCATATATTTT
TRBV7-7	NA	TRBD2	TRBJ2-3	CASSLGSGGFPDTQYF	TGTGCCAGCAGCTTAGGTAGCGGGGGATTCCCAGATACGCAGTATTTT
TRBV9	few	TRBD2	TRBJ2-7	CASSVAGEGEQYF	TGTGCCAGCAGCGTAGCGGGGGAGGGCGAGCAGTACTTC
TRBV19	few	NA	TRBJ1-3	CASTGYSSGNTIYF	TGTGCCAGTACAGGGTACTCCTCTGGAAACACCATATATTTT
TRBV9	NA	TRBD2	TRBJ2-5	CASSVGGLGDGETQYF	TGTGCCAGCAGCGTAGGAGGACTAGGGGATGGGGAGACCCAGTACTTC
TRBV4-3	once	TRBD1	TRBJ2-7	CASSPGTGSGYEQYF	TGCGCCAGCAGCCCCGGGACAGGGTCGGGCTACGAGCAGTACTTC
TRBV5-4	NA	TRBD2	TRBJ2-5	CASSLGLAGQETQYF	TGTGCCAGCAGCTTGGGCCTAGCGGGACAAGAGACCCAGTACTTC
TRBV5-1	NA	TRBD2	TRBJ2-5	CASSPDGRALRETQYF	TGCGCCAGCAGCCCCGACGGGAGGGCCTTAAGAGAGACCCAGTACTTC
TRBV6-5	NA	TRBD1	TRBJ1-6	CASTEVRGQSPLHF	TGTGCCAGCACCGAAGTGAGGGGGCAGTCACCCCTCCACTTT
TRBV5-4	NA	NA	TRBJ2-2	CASSPGDRSPYTGELFF	TGTGCCAGCAGCCCCGGCGACAGGAGTCCCTACACCGGGGAGCTGTTTTTT
TRBV6-5	NA	TRBD2	TRBJ2-5	CASTKRGVQETQYF	TGTGCCAGCACTAAGCGGGGGGTCCAAGAGACCCAGTACTTC
TRBV18	NA	TRBD2	TRBJ2-1	CASSPPNQRGYSYNEQFF	TGTGCCAGCTCACCACCGAACCAGCGGGGGTACTCCTACAATGAGCAGTTCTTC
TRBV6-1	NA	NA	TRBJ2-1	CASSETYNEQFF	TGTGCCAGCAGTGAAACATACAATGAGCAGTTCTTC
TRBV5-1	NA	TRBD1	TRBJ2-2	CASSTGGANTGELFF	TGCGCCAGCAGCACAGGGGGCGCGAACACCGGGGAGCTGTTTTTT
TRBV9	NA	NA	TRBJ2-1	CASSVAGLRGMAEQFF	TGTGCCAGCAGCGTGGCGGGGCTCCGGGGTATGGCTGAGCAGTTCTTC
TRBV29-1	NA	NA	TRBJ1-2	CSVEDPEGDFSGTSYGYTF	TGCAGCGTTGAAGACCCTGAAGGGGACTTTAGCGGAACTTCCTATGGCTACACCTTC
TRBV5-4	NA	NA	TRBJ2-1	CASSGGAANEQFF	TGTGCCAGCAGCGGGGGGGCCGCCAATGAGCAGTTCTTC
TRBV27	NA	NA	TRBJ2-1	CASSSGDLEQFF	TGTGCCAGCAGTTCCGGGGATTTAGAGCAGTTCTTC
TRBV30	once	TRBD2	TRBJ2-5	CAWREGRETQYF	TGTGCCTGGCGGGAGGGCCGAGAGACCCAGTACTTC
TRBV25-1	once	TRBD2	TRBJ2-7	CASSEWGLTEQYF	TGTGCCAGCAGTGAGTGGGGACTAACAGAGCAGTACTTC
TRBV30	NA	TRBD1	TRBJ1-1	CAWSPGQTRLAFF	TGTGCCTGGAGCCCGGGACAGACTAGACTAGCTTTCTTT
TRBV30	NA	TRBD1	TRBJ1-1	CAWSPYGTGGIFIEAFF	TGTGCCTGGAGTCCCTACGGGACAGGGGGCATTTTTATTGAAGCTTTCTTT
TRBV6-2/TRBV6-3	NA	TRBD2	TRBJ2-1	CASSSGKSLAGAENEQFF	TGTGCCAGCAGCTCTGGAAAATCACTAGCGGGAGCGGAGAATGAGCAGTTCTTC
TRBV29-1	once	TRBD2	TRBJ2-1	CSVDGRSGRGGYNEQFF	TGCAGCGTTGACGGCCGGAGCGGGAGAGGCGGCTACAATGAGCAGTTCTTC
TRBV15	few	TRBD1	TRBJ1-1	CATSSGGVNTEAFF	TGTGCCACCAGTTCAGGGGGAGTGAACACTGAAGCTTTCTTT
TRBV19	NA	TRBD1	TRBJ1-1	CASRDRGRYTEAFF	TGTGCCAGTAGGGACAGGGGACGGTACACTGAAGCTTTCTTT
TRBV4-1	few	NA	TRBJ2-3	CASSQEWRPYGGADTQYF	TGCGCCAGCAGCCAAGAATGGCGGCCTTACGGCGGCGCAGATACGCAGTATTTT
TRBV30	NA	NA	TRBJ1-2	CAWRQGYGYTF	TGTGCCTGGCGGCAGGGGTATGGCTACACCTTC
TRBV7-3	NA	TRBD1	TRBJ1-2	CASSLLTGNYGYTF	TGTGCCAGCAGCTTATTGACAGGGAACTATGGCTACACCTTC
TRBV7-2	NA	TRBD1	TRBJ2-6	CASSLRTGVRTGANVLTF	TGTGCCAGCAGCTTAAGGACAGGGGTTAGAACTGGGGCCAACGTCCTGACTTTC
TRBV18	once	NA	TRBJ2-3	CASSPPQTGGPTDTQYF	TGTGCCAGCTCACCACCGCAAACGGGGGGCCCCACAGATACGCAGTATTTT
TRBV4-3	NA	NA	TRBJ1-6	CASSPQRNSPLHF	TGCGCCAGCAGCCCTCAACGGAATTCACCCCTCCACTTT
TRBV3-1/TRBV3-2	NA	TRBD2	TRBJ2-1	CASSQEYRTSGRSGEQFF	TGTGCCAGCAGCCAAGAATACCGGACTAGCGGGAGGTCTGGTGAGCAGTTCTTC
TRBV25-1	few	TRBD1	TRBJ1-2	CASSTQSGGYYGYTF	TGTGCCAGCAGTACCCAATCAGGGGGCTACTATGGCTACACCTTC
TRBV6-5	once	NA	TRBJ2-1	CASSYRANYNEQFF	TGTGCCAGCAGTTACCGAGCGAACTACAATGAGCAGTTCTTC
TRBV5-1	NA	TRBD2	TRBJ2-5	CASSTRTSGEQETQYF	TGCGCCAGCAGCACCCGGACTAGCGGGGAACAAGAGACCCAGTACTTC
TRBV13	few	TRBD1	TRBJ1-1	CASSSQGQENTEAFF	TGTGCCAGCAGCTCCCAGGGACAGGAGAACACTGAAGCTTTCTTT
TRBV19	NA	NA	TRBJ1-1	CASRPGQMNTEAFF	TGTGCCAGTAGACCAGGACAGATGAACACTGAAGCTTTCTTT
TRBV7-3	NA	TRBD1	TRBJ2-5	CASSATDRAGETQYF	TGTGCCAGCAGCGCAACGGACAGGGCAGGAGAGACCCAGTACTTC
TRBV7-2	NA	TRBD2	TRBJ2-5	CASSLSSGGAGTQYF	TGTGCCAGCAGCCTCTCTAGCGGGGGGGCAGGGACCCAGTACTTC
TRBV18	NA	TRBD1	TRBJ2-1	CASSPRPGQAYYNEQFF	TGTGCCAGCTCACCCAGACCGGGACAGGCGTACTACAATGAGCAGTTCTTC
TRBV15	NA	TRBD2	TRBJ2-1	CATSRDLSSGYYNEQFF	TGTGCCACCAGCAGAGATTTGTCTAGCGGGTACTACAATGAGCAGTTCTTC
TRBV2	NA	TRBD2	TRBJ2-2	CASSEVAGGPGELFF	TGTGCCAGCAGTGAAGTAGCGGGGGGACCCGGGGAGCTGTTTTTT
TRBV30	NA	NA	TRBJ1-2	CAWTRDYGYTF	TGTGCCTGGACGCGGGATTATGGCTACACCTTC
TRBV29-1	NA	TRBD1	TRBJ2-3	CSVVRDRGFTDTQYF	TGCAGCGTTGTTCGGGACAGGGGGTTCACAGATACGCAGTATTTT
TRBV28	once	NA	TRBJ1-3	CASAGGGNTIYF	TGTGCCAGCGCGGGGGGGGGAAACACCATATATTTT
TRBV19	NA	TRBD1	TRBJ1-2	CASSTGQGNYGYTF	TGTGCCAGTAGTACGGGACAGGGAAACTATGGCTACACCTTC